Below, one T cell receptor (beta chain) is given with its context. Antigen unknown. TCRdb's table, derived via immunoSEQ multiplex PCR, lists solely in-frame clones and lacks some. The sample yields 150,000 or so clones, just over 90% seen once. CDR3 length: 17 amino acids. Germline V lookup: CDR1 SEHNR, CDR2 FQNEAQ (reference sequence). V was cut by 3 bases and J by 0 bases, with 15 bases left in between. Analyses pooled second doses at about 4 or about 12 weeks. This sample was taken from a study of T cell responses to AZD1222 COVID-19 vaccine. Findings and limits, study-wide: Just a handful of AZD1222 recipients were seropositive at baseline.

This clonotype was obtained from an adult who received the AZD1222 COVID-19 vaccine. The chain recombines TRBV7-9 with TRBJ1-3, with D tentatively TRBD1 (6 bases). Sample: peripheral blood, taken 28 days after the second AZD1222 dose. Written as DNA, the CDR3 is TGTGCCAGCAGCTTGGGGGGCAGGGGTCCCTCTGGAAACACCATATATTTT. Translated: CASSLGGRGPSGNTIYF.